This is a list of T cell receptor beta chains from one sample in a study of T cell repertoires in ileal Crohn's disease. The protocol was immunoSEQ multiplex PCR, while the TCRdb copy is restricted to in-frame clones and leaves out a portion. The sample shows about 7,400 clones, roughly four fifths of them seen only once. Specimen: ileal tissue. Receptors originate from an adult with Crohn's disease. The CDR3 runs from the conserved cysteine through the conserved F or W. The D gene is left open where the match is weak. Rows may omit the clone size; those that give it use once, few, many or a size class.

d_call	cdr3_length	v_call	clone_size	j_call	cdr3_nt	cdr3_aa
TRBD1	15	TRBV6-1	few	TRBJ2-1	TGTGCCAGCAGTGAAGAGACAGGGGGAAGGAATGAGCAGTTCTTC	CASSEETGGRNEQFF
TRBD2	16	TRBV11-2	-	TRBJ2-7	TGTGCCAGCAGCGTAGGGACGGGACTAGCGGGATCCGAGCAGTACTTC	CASSVGTGLAGSEQYF
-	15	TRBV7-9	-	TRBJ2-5	TGTGCCAGCAGCTTAAAGGGGCAGGGGATAGGGACCCAGTACTTC	CASSLKGQGIGTQYF
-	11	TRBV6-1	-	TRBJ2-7	TGTGCCAGCGGACTTCACTACGAGCAGTACTTC	CASGLHYEQYF
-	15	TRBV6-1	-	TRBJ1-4	TGTGCCAGCAGTGATAGGCGGGGCTTTAATGAAAAACTGTTTTTT	CASSDRRGFNEKLFF
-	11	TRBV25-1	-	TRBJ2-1	TGTGCCAGCCTCCTCTACAATGAGCAGTTCTTC	CASLLYNEQFF
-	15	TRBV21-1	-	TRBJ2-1	TGTGCCCCTAATCCAGGGCCCTATGCCTACAATGAGCAGTTCTTC	CAPNPGPYAYNEQFF
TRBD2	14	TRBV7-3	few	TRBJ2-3	TGTGCCAGCCAGACTAGCGGGGGCACAGATACGCAGTATTTT	CASQTSGGTDTQYF
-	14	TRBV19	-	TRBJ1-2	TGTGCCAGTAGTAGGGTCCCCCGAGGGAGTGGCTACACCTTC	CASSRVPRGSGYTF
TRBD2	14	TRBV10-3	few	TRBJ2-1	TGTGCCATCAGTGCCGGGACTAGCATGAATGAGCAGTTCTTC	CAISAGTSMNEQFF
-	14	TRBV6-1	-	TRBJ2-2	TGTGCCAGCAGTGCGGGGTTTTTCGCCGGGGAGCTGTTTTTT	CASSAGFFAGELFF
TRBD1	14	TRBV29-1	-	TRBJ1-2	TGCAGCGTAGATGGACAGGGGCTAGTCAATGGCTACACCTTC	CSVDGQGLVNGYTF
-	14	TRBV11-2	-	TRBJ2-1	TGTGCCAGCAGCTTAGATCGCCTGGTAGATGAGCAGTTCTTC	CASSLDRLVDEQFF
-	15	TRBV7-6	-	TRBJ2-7	TGTGCCAGCAGCTTAGAATCAGGATTCTCCTACGAGCAGTACTTC	CASSLESGFSYEQYF
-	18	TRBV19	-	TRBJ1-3	TGTGCCAGTAGTATTCCCCAGACTGCCAGCGACTCTGGAAACACCATATATTTT	CASSIPQTASDSGNTIYF
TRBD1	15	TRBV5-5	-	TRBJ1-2	TGTGCCAGCAGCTTCCTAACAGGGGGCGCGGATGGCTACACCTTC	CASSFLTGGADGYTF
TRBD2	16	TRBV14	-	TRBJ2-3	TGTGCCAGCAGCCACAGGACTAGCGGGAGCCCAGATACGCAGTATTTT	CASSHRTSGSPDTQYF
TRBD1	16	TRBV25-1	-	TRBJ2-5	TGTGCCAGCACCATGGACAGGGTTTCGTACCAAGAGACCCAGTACTTC	CASTMDRVSYQETQYF
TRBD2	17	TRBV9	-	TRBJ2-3	TGTGCCAGCAGCCTTTCCGGGACTAGCGGTAGCACAGATACGCAGTATTTT	CASSLSGTSGSTDTQYF
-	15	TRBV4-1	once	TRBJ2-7	TGCGCCAGCAGCCAAGATGGACATACCTCGGACGAGCAGTACTTC	CASSQDGHTSDEQYF
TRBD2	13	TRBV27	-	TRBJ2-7	TGTGCCAGCAGTTCCCAGCGGGGAGGCGGGCAGTACTTC	CASSSQRGGGQYF
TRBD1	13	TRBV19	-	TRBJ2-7	TGTGCCAGTGGGACAGGAACGTTCTACGAGCAGTACTTC	CASGTGTFYEQYF
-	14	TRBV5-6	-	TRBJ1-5	TGTGCCAGCAGTTTACTCAGGTCAGTTCAGCCCCAGCATTTT	CASSLLRSVQPQHF
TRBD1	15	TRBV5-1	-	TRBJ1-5	TGCGCCAGCAGCGCAGGGACAGGGGATTTCCAGCCCCAGCATTTT	CASSAGTGDFQPQHF
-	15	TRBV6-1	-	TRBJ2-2	TGTGCCAGCTCCGCATCCCTGTCGGGCACCGGGGAGCTGTTTTTT	CASSASLSGTGELFF